A single sample is the source of the 32 T cell receptor beta chains below, sequenced in a study of T cell repertoires in cytomegalovirus infection. TCRdb reprocessed the reads via MiXCR and lists one record per CDR3 protein. The table lists roughly 250,000 distinct CDR3 sequences, around 12% of them singletons. Sequenced input: PBMCs. These receptors originate from a human donor in good health (CMV status not recorded). Some clones in this sample may be carry-over from other donors' samples.

This clonotype was observed a few times. This chain joins TRBV29-1 and TRBJ2-5; TRBD1 matches 10 bases. The CDR3 is made up of 14 amino acids. Germline loops: CDR1 SQVTM, CDR2 ANQGSEA. Unmatched junction bases numbered 3, after V lost 4 bases and J lost 1 base. CDR3 region: CSVGDRGAQETQYF. CDR3 in DNA: TGCAGCGTTGGGGACAGGGGAGCCCAAGAGACCCAGTACTTC. Full variable domain (missing parts from reference TRBV29-1 and TRBJ2-5): SAVISQKPSRDICQRGTSLTIQCQVDSQVTMMFWYRQQPGQSLTLIATANQGSEATYESGFVIDKFPISRPNLTFSTLTVSNMSPEDSSIYLCSVGDRGAQETQYFGPGTRLLVL.

This clonotype was detected many times. J is TRBJ1-1 and V is TRBV7-2, with D possibly matching TRBD1 (6 bases). This CDR3 spans 15 amino acids. V lost 4 bases to trimming and J lost 5 bases, with 17 bases between them. Looked up from germline, CDR1 is SGHTA and CDR2 is FQGNSA. CDR3 bases: TGTGCCAGCAGCTACTTGAGGGGGGGAGGTACTGAAGCTTTCTTT. This encodes CASSYLRGGGTEAFF. Together with reference TRBV7-2 and TRBJ1-1, the CDR3 gives the full variable domain: GAGVSQSPSNKVTEKGKDVELRCDPISGHTALYWYRQSLGQGLEFLIYFQGNSAPDKSGLPSDRFSAERTGGSVSTLTIQRTQQEDSAVYLCASSYLRGGGTEAFFGQGTRLTVV.

This clonotype was observed a few times. This rearrangement joins TRBV14 to TRBJ2-7; D not certain. V was trimmed by 2 bases and J by 0 bases, leaving 8 bases between them. This CDR3 comprises 14 residues. In germline, CDR1 is SGHDN, CDR2 FVKESK. The CDR3 DNA reads as TGTGCCAGCAGCCAACAGCTGGACTCCTACGAGCAGTACTTC. Translation gives CASSQQLDSYEQYF.

This clonotype was seen many times. The rearrangement links TRBV28 to TRBJ2-5; possible D gene TRBD1, 5 bases. The V and J ends lost 3 bases and 5 bases respectively, with 10 bases between them. There are 13 residues in the CDR3. Per the germline V gene, CDR1 is MDHEN and CDR2 is SYDVKM. This CDR3 reads CASSFGARETQYF. DNA of the CDR3: TGTGCCAGCAGTTTTGGGGCTCGGGAGACCCAGTACTTC.

This clonotype was detected many times. The chain uses TRBV7-2 and TRBJ2-2; 9 bases are a match to TRBD1. CDR1 and CDR2 (germline): SGHTA, FQGNSA. The ends lost 4 bases at V and 5 bases at J; junction bases unmatched: 5. The CDR3 has 15 residues. CDR3 DNA sequence: TGTGCCAGCAGCTCAGAAGACAGGGGGACCGGGGAGCTGTTTTTT. Encoded protein: CASSSEDRGTGELFF.

In its sample, this clonotype was seen many times. This sequence joins TRBV6-2 or TRBV6-3 and TRBJ2-7; no reliable D call. V was clipped by 2 bases and J by 2 bases, with 13 bases between them. This CDR3 spans 15 amino acids. The V gene's germline CDR1 is MNHEY and CDR2 SVGEGT. The chain's CDR3 is CASSYAGGSAYEQYF. The CDR3 DNA sequence: TGTGCCAGCAGTTACGCAGGCGGATCCGCCTACGAGCAGTACTTC.

The chain combines TRBV2 with TRBJ1-5, with 7 bases fitting TRBD1. J gave up 5 bases and V 5 bases, and 15 bases lay outside the gene matches. This CDR3 has 17 residues. Germline CDR1 reads SNHLY; CDR2 reads FYNNEI. The CDR3 sequence is CASSKTQGRSRDQPQHF. CDR3 DNA: TGTGCCAGCAGTAAAACACAGGGGAGGAGTAGAGATCAGCCCCAGCATTTT. Full variable domain (remainder filled in from reference TRBV2 and TRBJ1-5): EPEVTQTPSHQVTQMGQEVILRCVPISNHLYFYWYRQILGQKVEFLVSFYNNEISEKSEIFDDQFSVERPDGSNFTLKIRSTKLEDSAMYFCASSKTQGRSRDQPQHFGDGTRLSIL.

This clonotype has just a few counts. The chain links TRBV19 to TRBJ2-2; 13 nucleotides match TRBD2. With V trimmed by 5 bases and J by 3 bases, 3 bases remained unmatched. The CDR3 loop spans 16 amino acids. Per germline, CDR1 LNHDA and CDR2 SQIVND (reference sequence). This chain's CDR3 is CASSSGLAGYTGELFF. CDR3 sequence (DNA): TGTGCCAGTAGTTCGGGACTAGCGGGGTACACCGGGGAGCTGTTTTTT.

This clonotype has at least ten counts. The chain recombines TRBV28 with TRBJ1-1, with a possible D match to TRBD1 (5 bases). The CDR3 extends over 13 amino acids. The V and J ends lost 10 bases and 6 bases respectively, with 18 bases between them. The germline V gene has CDR1 MDHEN and CDR2 SYDVKM. DNA of the CDR3: TGTGCCATCCTTTCTTCCGACAGATCTGAAGCTTTCTTT. It codes for CAILSSDRSEAFF.

Many counts were recorded for this clonotype. V gene TRBV7-2 combines with J gene TRBJ2-1; 11 bases match TRBD1. V shed 2 bases, J shed 7 bases, and the junction held 7 bases outside the gene matches. The CDR3 totals 16 residues. Germline loops: CDR1 SGHTA, CDR2 FQGNSA. The chain's CDR3 is CASSLFPGQGGNEQFF. Here the CDR3 DNA reads TGTGCCAGCAGCTTATTCCCGGGACAGGGGGGTAATGAGCAGTTCTTC.

In its sample, this clonotype was seen many times. The chain uses TRBV28 and TRBJ2-5; D is perhaps TRBD2 (5 bases). The CDR3 totals 13 residues. Germline values: CDR1 MDHEN, CDR2 SYDVKM. Trimming took 7 bases from V and 3 from J, leaving 12 bases between them. The CDR3 sequence is CASTRLLKETQYF. Written as DNA, the CDR3 is TGTGCCAGCACCAGACTACTTAAAGAGACCCAGTACTTC.

This clonotype was counted at least ten times. The V call is TRBV5-1, the J call TRBJ1-6; D is ambiguous. The CDR3 contains 14 residues. CDR1 is SGHRS, CDR2 YFSETQ, per germline. V was clipped by 0 bases and J by 7 bases, with 8 bases between them. CDR3 sequence (DNA): TGCGCCAGCAGCTTGGAACGGGAAAATTCACCCCTCCACTTT. It encodes CASSLERENSPLHF.

This clonotype was counted ten times or more. The chain uses TRBV7-7 and TRBJ2-1; D possibly corresponds to TRBD2 (6 bases). With 2 bases removed from V and 7 bases from J, the gap between germline ends came to 15 bases. The CDR3 covers 15 residues. In germline, CDR1 is SSHAT, CDR2 FNYEAQ (reference sequence). CDR3: CASSLKVGGGNEQFF. The CDR3 DNA sequence: TGTGCCAGCAGCTTAAAGGTGGGAGGCGGTAATGAGCAGTTCTTC.

This clonotype was counted many times. J is TRBJ2-5 and V is TRBV29-1, with D tentatively TRBD2 (5 bases). The V and J ends lost 5 bases and 4 bases respectively, with 11 bases between them. Germline V gives CDR1 SQVTM, CDR2 ANQGSEA. The CDR3 contains 12 residues. The CDR3 coding sequence is TGCAGCGTTCCCTGGGAGCTAGAGACCCAGTACTTC. Its translation is CSVPWELETQYF. Full variable domain (remainder filled in from reference TRBV29-1 and TRBJ2-5): SAVISQKPSRDICQRGTSLTIQCQVDSQVTMMFWYRQQPGQSLTLIATANQGSEATYESGFVIDKFPISRPNLTFSTLTVSNMSPEDSSIYLCSVPWELETQYFGPGTRLLVL.

The CDR3 DNA is TGTGCCAGCAGCCAAGAGGAAGGCTACACCTTC. Its protein product is CASSQEEGYTF. The chain combines TRBV4-2 with TRBJ1-2, with D hard to call. The germline V gene has CDR1 LGHNA and CDR2 YNFKEQ. The V gene lost 0 bases and the J gene lost 8 bases, with 4 bases spanning the gap. CDR3 length: 11 amino acids.

The rearrangement links TRBV28 to TRBJ1-4; no reliable D call. The V end lost 5 bases, the J end lost 7 bases, and 14 bases lay between the germline ends. Per germline, CDR1 MDHEN and CDR2 SYDVKM. This CDR3 has 14 residues. CDR3 nucleotide sequence: TGTGCCAGCAGTGTCGGACCCTCGGCTGAAAAACTGTTTTTT. Amino acids: CASSVGPSAEKLFF.

The chain links TRBV7-2 to TRBJ1-5; D is perhaps TRBD1 (5 bases). The CDR3 has 15 residues. V gave up 5 bases and J gave up 4 bases, with 15 bases separating them. The germline CDR1 and CDR2 sequences are SGHTA and FQGNSA. The CDR3: CASSNQGPGNQPQHF. The CDR3 region has the DNA TGTGCCAGCAGCAACCAGGGACCGGGAAATCAGCCCCAGCATTTT.

This clonotype was detected a few times. A much larger clonotype is one base distant, so this may be a read error. This chain uses TRBV7-2 with TRBJ2-7; no reliable D call. The CDR3 spans 14 residues. From germline, CDR1 is SGHTA and CDR2 FQGNSA. V gave up 5 bases and J gave up 1 base, with 12 bases separating them. CDR3 amino acids: CASSPHEPSYEQYF. Here the CDR3 DNA reads TGTGCCAGCAGCCCCCACGAGCCGTCCTACGAGCAGTACTTC.

This clonotype was observed many times. The chain joins TRBV28 to TRBJ2-1; TRBD2 aligns across 10 bases. Germline CDR1 is MDHEN and CDR2 is SYDVKM. V was clipped by 6 bases and J by 6 bases; unmatched bases: 8. This CDR3 is built from 15 residues. In DNA form, the CDR3 reads TGTGCCAGCAGCAGTAGCGGGAGGCCTCTCAATGAGCAGTTCTTC. This gives the protein CASSSSGRPLNEQFF.

This clonotype has a count of ten or more. J is TRBJ2-2 and V is TRBV11-3; D ambiguous. The CDR3 spans 13 residues. V shed 1 base and J shed 4 bases, with 4 bases lying between them. Germline values: CDR1 SGHNT, CDR2 YENEEA. DNA for the CDR3: TGTGCCAGCAGCTTAGCCTTCACCGGGGAGCTGTTTTTT. This codes for CASSLAFTGELFF.

The rearrangement links TRBV29-1 to TRBJ2-6; 7 bases align to TRBD2. The CDR3 has 17 amino acids. Germline trimming cut 7 bases from V and 1 base from J; bases unmatched to any gene: 13. Germline CDR1 reads SQVTM; CDR2 reads ANQGSEA. CDR3 DNA: TGCAGCGCCGGGACTATTGGGGGGTTGTCTGGGGCCAACGTCCTGACTTTC. Its translation: CSAGTIGGLSGANVLTF.

The V and J genes are TRBV6-2 or TRBV6-3 and TRBJ2-1, with a weak D call TRBD1 (6 bases). The CDR3 covers 13 residues. V was shortened by 2 bases and J by 8 bases, with 10 bases between the two germline ends. Germline V gene data show CDR1 as MNHEY and CDR2 as SVGEGT. The CDR3 spells CASSYVGAHEQFF. The CDR3, as DNA: TGTGCCAGCAGTTACGTGGGGGCCCATGAGCAGTTCTTC.

The gene calls are TRBV20-1 and TRBJ1-5; no definite D call. The CDR3 covers 14 residues. V lost 5 bases and J lost 2, with 13 bases in between. Germline-derived CDR1 and CDR2 are DFQATT and SNEGSKA (reference sequence). The CDR3 reads CSASEVSGNQPQHF. In DNA, the CDR3 is TGCAGTGCTTCGGAAGTATCGGGCAATCAGCCCCAGCATTTT.

This clonotype showed up many times. The chain is built from TRBV12-3 or TRBV12-4 and TRBJ2-1, with 9 positions matching TRBD2. The trim removed 6 bases at V and 8 bases at J, leaving 5 bases unmatched. The CDR3 has 13 amino acids. This CDR3 is CASSRGGGDEQFF. CDR3 DNA: TGTGCCAGCAGCCGCGGGGGGGGCGATGAGCAGTTCTTC.

This clonotype was recorded at least ten times. The V and J genes are TRBV7-2 and TRBJ1-6; tentative D call: TRBD1 (5 bases). V was cut by 1 base and J by 6 bases, with 13 bases left in between. Germline-derived CDR1 and CDR2 are SGHTA and FQGNSA. The CDR3 loop spans 16 amino acids. The CDR3 DNA follows: TGTGCCAGCAGCTTAGACCCGACAGCTCCTAATTCACCCCTCCACTTT. It codes for CASSLDPTAPNSPLHF.

The V call is TRBV29-1, the J call TRBJ2-3, with 9 bases matching TRBD2. V lost 2 bases to trimming and J lost 6 bases; unmatched junction nucleotides: 9. Germline CDR1 SQVTM, CDR2 ANQGSEA. This CDR3 is 15 amino acids long. The CDR3 sequence is CSVESVAGDLDTQYF. The CDR3 DNA sequence: TGCAGCGTTGAAAGCGTAGCGGGAGACCTCGATACGCAGTATTTT.

A few counts support this clonotype. The DNA for the CDR3 is TGTGCCATCAGGAGTGCACGGACCTCTGGAAACACCATATATTTT. This sequence encodes CAIRSARTSGNTIYF. This chain links TRBV10-3 with TRBJ1-3; D is undetermined. Trimming stripped 6 bases from V and 0 bases from J, with 12 bases between. This CDR3 is built from 15 residues. The V gene's germline CDR1 is ENHRY and CDR2 SYGVKD.

This clonotype was recorded many times. V is TRBV7-2 and J is TRBJ1-1; D may be TRBD1 (5 bases). Trimming left V 5 bases short and J 0 bases short, with 13 bases between. The CDR3 loop spans 15 amino acids. CDR1 and CDR2 (germline): SGHTA, FQGNSA. The chain's CDR3 is CASSPPGRLNTEAFF. CDR3 coding DNA: TGTGCCAGCAGCCCTCCGGGACGGTTGAACACTGAAGCTTTCTTT.

This clonotype was counted many times. V is TRBV20-1 and J is TRBJ2-7; D possibly corresponds to TRBD1 (6 bases). The CDR3 is 12 residues long. Trimming cost V 5 bases and J 2 bases, with 10 bases left between them. Per the germline V gene, CDR1 is DFQATT and CDR2 is SNEGSKA (reference sequence). This CDR3 is CSAGGGPYEQYF. CDR3 DNA: TGCAGTGCTGGGGGCGGCCCCTACGAGCAGTACTTC.

In this sample, this clonotype turned up a few times. The rearrangement joins TRBV20-1 to TRBJ1-6, with a possible D match to TRBD1 (5 bases). This CDR3 is 16 amino acids long. Trimming removed 4 bases at V and 9 bases at J, with 22 bases between. Per germline, CDR1 DFQATT and CDR2 SNEGSKA (reference sequence). The DNA for the CDR3 is TGCAGTGCTAATAGTCTCCCGGGACGGTGGGGTTCACCCCTCCACTTT. This codes for CSANSLPGRWGSPLHF.

This clonotype was recorded at least ten times. The chain combines TRBV11-3 with TRBJ2-2; D is possibly TRBD2 (6 bases). The CDR3 has 14 amino acids. From germline, CDR1 is SGHNT and CDR2 YENEEA. V was clipped by 5 bases and J by 7 bases, with 14 bases between them. The CDR3 nucleotides read TGTGCCAGCAGCCCCATCGCGGGAAGCGGGGAGCTGTTTTTT. It encodes CASSPIAGSGELFF. The full variable domain, rest sourced from reference TRBV11-3 and TRBJ2-2, is EAGVVQSPRYKIIEKKQPVAFWCNPISGHNTLYWYLQNLGQGPELLIRYENEEAVDDSQLPKDRFSAERLKGVDSTLKIQPAELGDSAVYLCASSPIAGSGELFFGEGSRLTVL.

This clonotype appeared many times. The rearrangement uses TRBV7-8 and TRBJ2-3; maybe TRBD1 (6 bases). The CDR3 has 17 residues. V gave up 1 base and J gave up 9 bases, with 23 bases separating them. Germline V gene lookup returns CDR1 SGHVS and CDR2 FQNEAQ. The CDR3 is CASSLGSAGRSTGTQYF. The CDR3 DNA is TGTGCCAGCAGCTTAGGTTCGGCAGGGCGGTCCACAGGGACGCAGTATTTT. Full variable domain (outside the CDR3, taken from reference TRBV7-8 and TRBJ2-3): GAGVSQSPRYKVAKRGQDVALRCDPISGHVSLFWYQQALGQGPEFLTYFQNEAQLDKSGLPSDRFFAERPEGSVSTLKIQRTQQEDSAVYLCASSLGSAGRSTGTQYFGPGTRLTVL.